This T cell receptor beta chain emerged from a study of shared clonotypes between healthy human individuals. Germline lookup yields CDR1 SNHLY and CDR2 FYNNEI. Germline trimming cut 8 bases from V and 1 base from J; bases unmatched to any gene: 10. The CDR3 spans 15 residues. CD45RO-negative cells were positively selected for CCR7, leaving out terminally differentiated effector memory CD45RA+ cells. Sequencing used immunoSEQ multiplex PCR; TCRdb keeps in-frame clones, though not all of them. This sample has some 1,900,000 clones, with about 95% found just once. The material sequenced was naive CD8+ T cells sorted from blood. The receptor's source is a man aged 18 to 30 in good health. This chain joins TRBV2 and TRBJ2-5; 7 bases are shared with TRBD2. The CDR3 loop reads CASEASGRGQETQYF. CDR3 DNA: TGTGCCAGCGAGGCTAGCGGAAGGGGCCAAGAGACCCAGTACTTC.